This TCR beta chain was found in a study of identical twins. This CDR3 has 16 residues. The junction had 8 bases not matched to a gene; V was cut back by 1 base and J by 5 bases. Healthy Caucasians alone served as donors. This clonotype was seen a handful of times. Antigen: not known. TCRdb reanalysed the 5' RACE reads using MiXCR and keeps one entry per CDR3 protein. The sample records about 660,000 distinct CDR3 sequences, roughly 8% being singletons. Whole-study results and caveats: With abundant cord blood beta clonotypes, insertions were fewer; memory repertoires showed no such pattern.

These same records also appear under a second study, on yellow fever vaccine responses in identical twins. This second study notes: Twins reportedly had a vaccine T cell response that seemed partly convergent, partly personalized.

The rearrangement links TRBV12-3 or TRBV12-4 to TRBJ2-7; 10 bases line up with TRBD1. This clonotype was sampled from a young woman in good health. Specimen: PBMCs. The DNA for the CDR3 is TGTGCCAGCAGTTTAGGTCCGGACAGGGGGTACCACGAGCAGTACTTC. It is translated as CASSLGPDRGYHEQYF.